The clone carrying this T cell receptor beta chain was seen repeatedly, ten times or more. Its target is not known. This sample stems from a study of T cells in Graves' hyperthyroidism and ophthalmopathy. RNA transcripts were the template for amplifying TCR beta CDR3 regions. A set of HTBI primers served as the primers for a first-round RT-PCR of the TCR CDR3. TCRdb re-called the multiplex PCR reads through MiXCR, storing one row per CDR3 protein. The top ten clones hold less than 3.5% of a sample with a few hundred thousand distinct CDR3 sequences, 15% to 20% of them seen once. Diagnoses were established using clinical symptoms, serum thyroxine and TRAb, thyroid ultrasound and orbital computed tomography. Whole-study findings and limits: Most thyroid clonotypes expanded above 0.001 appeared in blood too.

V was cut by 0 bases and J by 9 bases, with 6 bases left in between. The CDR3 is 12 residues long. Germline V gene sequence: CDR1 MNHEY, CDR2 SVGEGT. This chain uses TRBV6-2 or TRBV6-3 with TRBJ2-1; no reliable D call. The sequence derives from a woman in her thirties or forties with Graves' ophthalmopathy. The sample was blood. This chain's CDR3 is CASSYSWIEQFF. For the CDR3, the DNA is TGTGCCAGCAGTTACTCGTGGATTGAGCAGTTCTTC.